This TCR beta chain was sequenced for a study of T-cell memory formation after mild COVID-19. Study in general: Across donors, TCR clusters were largely donor specific.

This clonotype has ten or more counts. Its antigen is as yet unknown. Study-level points and caveats: Memory from before infection featured some responding clones, which suggests cross-reactive memory joined. Contracting CD4+ clones sat mainly in CM and EM; CD8+ in EMRA.

This CDR3 has 21 amino acids. CDR1 and CDR2 (germline): SGHVS, FQNEAQ. V shed 2 bases and J 2 bases; nucleotides not matched to a gene: 22. In TCRdb, the 5' RACE reads were re-called with MiXCR into one record per CDR3 protein. The profile shows 250,000 to 300,000 distinct CDR3 sequences, around 15% of them singletons. The rearrangement links TRBV7-8 to TRBJ2-3; 7 bases map to TRBD1. This clonotype originated in a man aged 18 to 29 who had mild COVID-19 (a few samples of this study predate the infection). Cell type and time point are not known. The specimen was PBMCs or a T cell subset sorted from them (not recorded which). This CDR3 reads CASSLPIPGTPGTVYTDTQYF. Written as DNA, the CDR3 is TGTGCCAGCAGCTTACCGATCCCCGGGACGCCCGGGACAGTCTACACAGATACGCAGTATTTT.